This T cell receptor (beta chain) was obtained from a study of monozygotic twins with cystic fibrosis. The table came from immunoSEQ multiplex PCR; TCRdb's copy has only in-frame clones and leaves some out. There are tens of thousands of clones in the sample; 92% occur only once, and roughly 0.9% lies in the top ten. This clone appeared a single time. The CDR3 totals 17 residues. The germline V gene encodes CDR1 LNHDA and CDR2 SQIVND (reference sequence). The V segment lost 7 bases and the J segment 0 bases; nucleotides outside the gene matches: 14. Sequenced: blood. The V gene is TRBV19, the J gene TRBJ1-1; 7 bases are shared with TRBD1. The receptor was derived from a girl between 2 and 10 years old with cystic fibrosis. The CDR3 spells CASTPSQGVPVNTEAFF. The CDR3 bases are TGTGCCAGTACCCCATCCCAGGGGGTGCCGGTGAACACTGAAGCTTTCTTT.